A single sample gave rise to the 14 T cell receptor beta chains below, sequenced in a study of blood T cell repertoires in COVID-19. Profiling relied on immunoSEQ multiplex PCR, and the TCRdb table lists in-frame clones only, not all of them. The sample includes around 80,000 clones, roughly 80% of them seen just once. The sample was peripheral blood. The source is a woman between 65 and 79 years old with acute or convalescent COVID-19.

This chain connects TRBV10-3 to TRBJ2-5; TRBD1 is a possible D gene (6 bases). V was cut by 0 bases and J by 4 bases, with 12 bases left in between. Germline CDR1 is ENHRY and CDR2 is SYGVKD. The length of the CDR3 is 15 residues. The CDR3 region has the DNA TGTGCCATCAGTGAGTCGACCAGGGGAGCAGAGACCCAGTACTTC. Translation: CAISESTRGAETQYF.

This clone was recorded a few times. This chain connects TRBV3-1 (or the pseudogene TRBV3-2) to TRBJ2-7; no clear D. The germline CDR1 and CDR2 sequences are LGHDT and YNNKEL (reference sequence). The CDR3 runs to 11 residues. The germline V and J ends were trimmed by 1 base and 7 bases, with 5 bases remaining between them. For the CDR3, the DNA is TGTGCCAGCAGCCAAGCCGCGGAGCAGTACTTC. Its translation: CASSQAAEQYF.

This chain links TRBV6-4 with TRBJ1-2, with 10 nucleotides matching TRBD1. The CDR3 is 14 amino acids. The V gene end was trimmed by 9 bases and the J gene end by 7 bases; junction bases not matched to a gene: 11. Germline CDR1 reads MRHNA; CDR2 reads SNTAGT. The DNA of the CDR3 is TGTGCCAGTAGTCCGGGACAGGGGTATACTGGCTACACCTTC. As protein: CASSPGQGYTGYTF.

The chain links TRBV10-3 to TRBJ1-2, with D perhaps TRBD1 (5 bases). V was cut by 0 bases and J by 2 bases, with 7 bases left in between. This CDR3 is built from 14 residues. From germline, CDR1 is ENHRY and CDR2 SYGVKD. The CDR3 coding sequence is TGTGCCATCAGTGAGTCGACAGAAAACTATGGCTACACCTTC. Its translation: CAISESTENYGYTF.

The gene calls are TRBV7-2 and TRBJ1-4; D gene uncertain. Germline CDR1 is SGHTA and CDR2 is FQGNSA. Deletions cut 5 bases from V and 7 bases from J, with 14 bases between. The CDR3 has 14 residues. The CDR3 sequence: CASSPAPAVEKLFF. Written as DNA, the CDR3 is TGTGCCAGCAGCCCAGCCCCAGCGGTTGAAAAACTGTTTTTT.

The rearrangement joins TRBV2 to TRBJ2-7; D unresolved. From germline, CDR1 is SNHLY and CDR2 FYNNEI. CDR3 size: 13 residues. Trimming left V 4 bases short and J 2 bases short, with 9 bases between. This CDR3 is CASSASVTYEQYF. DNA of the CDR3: TGTGCCAGCAGTGCCAGCGTTACCTACGAGCAGTACTTC.

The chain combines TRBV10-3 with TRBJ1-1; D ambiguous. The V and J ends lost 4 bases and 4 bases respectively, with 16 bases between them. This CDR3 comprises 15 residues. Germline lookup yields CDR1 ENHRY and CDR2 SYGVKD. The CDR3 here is CAISVSTEGATEAFF. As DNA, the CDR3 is TGTGCCATCAGTGTATCGACCGAGGGAGCCACTGAAGCTTTCTTT.

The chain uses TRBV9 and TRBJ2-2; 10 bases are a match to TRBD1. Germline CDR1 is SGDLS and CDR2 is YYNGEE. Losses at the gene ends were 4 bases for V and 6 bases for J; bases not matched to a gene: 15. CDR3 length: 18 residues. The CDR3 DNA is TGTGCCAGCAGCCTCCCAATTAGGGGACAGGGGTCGTCCGGGGAGCTGTTTTTT. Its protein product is CASSLPIRGQGSSGELFF.

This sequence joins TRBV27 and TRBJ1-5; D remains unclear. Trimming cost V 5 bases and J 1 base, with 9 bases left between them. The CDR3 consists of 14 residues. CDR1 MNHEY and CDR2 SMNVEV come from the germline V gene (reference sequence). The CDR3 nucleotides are TGTGCCAGCAGTCCAAATCGGAGCAATCAGCCCCAGCATTTT. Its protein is CASSPNRSNQPQHF.

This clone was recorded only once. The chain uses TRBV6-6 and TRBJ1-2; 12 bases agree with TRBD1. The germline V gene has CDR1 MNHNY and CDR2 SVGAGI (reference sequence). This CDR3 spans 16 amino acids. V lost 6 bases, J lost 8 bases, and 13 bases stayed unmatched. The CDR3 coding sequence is TGTGCCAGCAGCTACCCGCATGGGACAGGGGGCGAAGGCTACACCTTC. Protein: CASSYPHGTGGEGYTF.

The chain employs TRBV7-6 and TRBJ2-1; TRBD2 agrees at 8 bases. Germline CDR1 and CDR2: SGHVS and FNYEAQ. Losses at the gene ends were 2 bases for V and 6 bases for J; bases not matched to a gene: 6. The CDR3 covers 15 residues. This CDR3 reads CASSLSVAGLNEQFF. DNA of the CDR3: TGTGCCAGCAGCTTATCGGTAGCGGGGCTCAATGAGCAGTTCTTC.

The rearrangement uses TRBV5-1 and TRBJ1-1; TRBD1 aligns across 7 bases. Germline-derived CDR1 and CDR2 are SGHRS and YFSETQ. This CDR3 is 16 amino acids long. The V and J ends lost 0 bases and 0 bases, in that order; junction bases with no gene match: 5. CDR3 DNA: TGCGCCAGCAGCTTGGGGGACAGCACCATGAACACTGAAGCTTTCTTT. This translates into CASSLGDSTMNTEAFF. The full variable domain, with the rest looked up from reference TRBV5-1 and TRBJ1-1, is KAGVTQTPRYLIKTRGQQVTLSCSPISGHRSVSWYQQTPGQGLQFLFEYFSETQRNKGNFPGRFSGRQFSNSRSEMNVSTLELGDSALYLCASSLGDSTMNTEAFFGQGTRLTVV.

The DNA of the CDR3 is TGTGCCTCCTCCAAGGCTAGCGGATACAATGAGCAGTTCTTC. Amino acid sequence: CASSKASGYNEQFF. The V and J genes are TRBV9 and TRBJ2-1; 7 bases fit TRBD2. Germline CDR1 and CDR2: SGDLS and YYNGEE. The CDR3 loop spans 14 amino acids. V was clipped by 10 bases and J by 4 bases; unmatched bases: 11.

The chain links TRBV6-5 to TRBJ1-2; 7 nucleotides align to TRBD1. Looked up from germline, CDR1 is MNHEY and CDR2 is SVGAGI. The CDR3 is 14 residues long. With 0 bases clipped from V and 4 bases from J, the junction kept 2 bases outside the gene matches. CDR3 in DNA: TGTGCCAGCAGTTACTCGCAGGGGGTCTATGGCTACACCTTC. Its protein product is CASSYSQGVYGYTF.